This T cell receptor (beta chain) was obtained from a study of T cell responses to AZD1222 COVID-19 vaccine (dated by TCRdb to the early 2020s). About the full investigation: Because spike-specific TCR depth and breadth did not differ between the two schedules, AZD1222 recipients who got a second dose at roughly 4 weeks were pooled with those who got a second dose at roughly 12 weeks. A total of more than 230 trial participants underwent TCR sequencing, of whom some 200 had received two doses of AZD1222 and around 25 had received two doses of the MenACWY control vaccine. Trial participants were enrolled into age subgroups of 18-55, 56-69 and 70-plus years, which contained around 150, 28 and 57 TCR-sequenced participants, respectively.

This clone registers as medium-sized (0.01 to 0.1%) within its sample. It lacks a known antigen. Base qualities are missing; no much larger clone stands one base away. The CDR3 has 15 amino acids, counting the end cysteine and phenylalanine. Just the 45-base CDR3 DNA is kept, in frame starting at base 1. V has 6 bases trimmed and J has 0 bases trimmed; junction bases matching no gene number 4. Looking up the germline V gene yields CDR1 MRHNA and CDR2 SNTAGT. Study-wide conclusions, independent of this receptor: Spike-specific TCR breadth and depth rose significantly after two AZD1222 doses compared with day 0 and with MenACWY recipients. Most participants were white British and females outnumbered males, and the authors suggested that clonal diversity may have been underestimated. Nearly half of unique spike-specific TCRs reportedly recognized epitopes outside regions mutated in the B.1.351 and B.1.1.7 variants. Because no day 14 peak-response samples were available, the repertoires could be characterized only after the peak T cell response. In the small 56-69-year group, the increase in depth fell short of significance, most likely because of low power. Conclusions about previously exposed vaccinees are limited because only six or seven AZD1222 recipients were SARS-CoV-2 seropositive at baseline. The vaccine-associated CD4 TCRs covered the entire spike protein, and the dominant responses fell in regions 160-218 and 743-854.

The CDR3 regions of human TCRbeta chains were subjected to immunosequencing. The original methods were these. TCRs in the repertoires were matched against a reference library of SARS-CoV-2-specific TCRs that had been generated with the MIRA antigen-specificity platform. Breadth was defined as the fraction of unique TCRs that were SARS-CoV-2-associated. Depth was defined as the fraction of total T cells that were SARS-CoV-2-associated. Using the MIRA data, every spike-specific TCR was mapped to the spike region that the TCR reacted to and assigned to either a CD4 or a CD8 class. Log10-transformed breadth and depth values were compared by one-way ANOVA with Sidak's multiple comparisons tests. TCRdb retrieved this table from immuneACCESS and kept in-frame rearrangements only. Not all clones are present; in checked studies, unresolved V genes account for under half, and no reason is known for the remainder. The V and J calls and clone size are taken from that table; D and trimming were inferred from the DNA. This sample has roughly 84,000 clones in its table, and 70% to 90% of those were observed once. The ten largest clones capture less than 1.6% of the sample.

What this sample's time point label stands for: baseline before first vaccination. Vaccinee samples were obtained from the UK trials COV001 and COV002, which included a single-blind randomized controlled phase 2/3 trial of AZD1222 (ChAdOx1 nCoV-19) in healthy adults. For TCRbeta chain sequencing, PBMC samples were collected from trial participants at day 0 and at day 28 after the second dose. Material: peripheral blood, obtained on day 0 of AZD1222 vaccination. The origin of this receptor is an adult in good health. The chain is encoded by TRBV6-4 joined to TRBJ2-1, and TRBD2 aligns with 8 junction nucleotides. The DNA sequence is given as TGTGCCAGCAGCACCGGGACTAGCTCCTACAATGAGCAGTTCTTC. The encoded protein is CASSTGTSSYNEQFF.